The sequence of this TCR beta chain was determined in a study of vaccination effects on CD4 cells after COVID-19. As regards this clone: Its target is not known.

Losses at the gene ends were 0 bases for V and 7 bases for J; bases not matched to a gene: 15. This CDR3 region has 18 residues. The germline CDR1 and CDR2 sequences are LNHDA and SQIVND (reference sequence). Sequencing followed a ViraFEST assay step that expanded antigen-specific CD4+ T cells with viral peptide pools. Once cultured for 10 days, the cells underwent separation to obtain CD4+ T cells. Vaccination of participants consisted of two doses of either the BNT162b2 or mRNA-1273 vaccine. Using immunoSEQ multiplex PCR, the repertoire was profiled, and TCRdb retains in-frame clones only, with some absent. The sample yields almost 30,000 clones, 74% seen once.

The source material was CD4+ T cells from PBMCs cultured with HCoV-OC43 spike peptides, sampled after COVID-19 vaccination. The subset was: HCoV-OC43 spike overlapping peptide pool stimulation. The chain couples TRBV19 to TRBJ2-5; TRBD2 matches 9 bases. The receptor was derived from a human donor who received a COVID-19 vaccine. The CDR3 is CASSIEVSSGVTGGTQYF. The DNA for the CDR3 is TGTGCCAGTAGTATAGAGGTTTCTAGCGGGGTAACTGGAGGGACCCAGTACTTC.